This T cell receptor (beta chain) came from a study of immune cell composition in non-small cell lung cancer. Only in-frame clones appear in the TCRdb table, and some are missing; sequencing was by immunoSEQ multiplex PCR. This sample yields roughly 2,200 clones, of which roughly two thirds are seen a single time; 13% belongs to the top ten. This receptor was obtained from a human donor with non-small cell lung cancer. Sequencing was performed on lung tumor tissue.

The CDR3 DNA sequence: TGTGCCAGCAGGAACCCGACAGGGGACAATCAGCCCCAGCATTTT. This encodes CASRNPTGDNQPQHF. The chain recombines TRBV28 with TRBJ1-5; 8 bases are a match to TRBD1. The CDR3 has 15 residues. Per germline, CDR1 MDHEN and CDR2 SYDVKM. J lost 3 bases, V lost 6 bases, and 7 bases had no gene match. The full variable domain, completed using reference TRBV28 and TRBJ1-5, is DVKVTQSSRYLVKRTGEKVFLECVQDMDHENMFWYRQDPGLGLRLIYFSYDVKMKEKGDIPEGYSVSREKKERFSLILESASTNQTSMYLCASRNPTGDNQPQHFGDGTRLSIL.